The rows below give T cell receptor beta chains drawn from one sample of a study of blood T cell repertoires in COVID-19. TCRdb keeps only in-frame clones here, not all; method: immunoSEQ multiplex PCR. The repertoire holds about 210,000 clones, with 85% as singletons. The specimen was peripheral blood. The receptors stem from a woman between 70 and 85 years old with COVID-19, enrolled during active disease. CDR3s include the opening cysteine and the closing phenylalanine or tryptophan. The order of the fields is J gene, D gene, V gene, clone size, CDR3 protein, CDR3 DNA. D genes are given only for firm matches. Clone size is stated in some rows and not others, as once, few, many or a class when expanded.

TRBJ1-2,.,TRBV7-3,.,CASSLDSLGYTF,TGTGCCAGCAGCTTGGACAGCCTGGGCTACACCTTC
TRBJ2-2,.,TRBV4-3,.,CASSPEGGLETGELFF,TGCGCCAGCAGCCCCGAAGGGGGTCTAGAAACCGGGGAGCTGTTTTTT
TRBJ1-5,TRBD1,TRBV6-2/TRBV6-3,.,CASSLTGDSQHF,TGTGCCAGCAGTTTAACAGGGGATTCCCAGCATTTT
TRBJ2-7,.,TRBV9,.,CASSPSQQDASRNPYEQYF,TGTGCCAGCAGCCCAAGCCAACAAGACGCATCCAGGAATCCGTACGAGCAGTACTTC
TRBJ1-2,TRBD1,TRBV6-4,.,CASSDLDRGYGYTF,TGTGCCAGCAGTGACCTGGACAGGGGCTATGGCTACACCTTC
TRBJ2-7,TRBD1,TRBV7-2,many,CASSRSGTGAYEQYF,TGTGCCAGCAGCCGTTCCGGGACAGGGGCCTACGAGCAGTACTTC
TRBJ1-3,TRBD1,TRBV9,.,CASSSRGQGAGNTIYF,TGTGCCAGCAGCTCGAGGGGACAGGGGGCTGGAAACACCATATATTTT
TRBJ2-7,.,TRBV5-1,.,CASRGGPEGYEQYF,TGCGCCAGCAGAGGGGGACCGGAAGGTTACGAGCAGTACTTC
TRBJ2-7,.,TRBV7-2,.,CASSSTLQLYEQYF,TGTGCCAGCAGCTCGACTCTCCAACTCTACGAGCAGTACTTC
TRBJ2-3,TRBD2,TRBV18,.,CASSPNLAGETDTQYF,TGTGCCAGCTCACCAAACCTAGCGGGAGAAACAGATACGCAGTATTTT
TRBJ2-3,TRBD2,TRBV20-1,.,CSASPLAGVGDTQYF,TGCAGTGCTAGTCCACTAGCGGGGGTGGGAGATACGCAGTATTTT